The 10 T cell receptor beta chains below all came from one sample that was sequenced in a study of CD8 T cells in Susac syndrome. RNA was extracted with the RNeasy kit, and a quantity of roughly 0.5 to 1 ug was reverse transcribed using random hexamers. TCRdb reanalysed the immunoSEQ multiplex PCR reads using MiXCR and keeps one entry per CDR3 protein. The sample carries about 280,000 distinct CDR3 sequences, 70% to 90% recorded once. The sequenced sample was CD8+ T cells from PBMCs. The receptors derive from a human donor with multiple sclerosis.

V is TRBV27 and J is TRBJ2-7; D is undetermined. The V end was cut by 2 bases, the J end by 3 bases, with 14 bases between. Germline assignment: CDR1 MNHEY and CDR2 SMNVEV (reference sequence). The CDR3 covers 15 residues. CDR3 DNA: TGTGCCAGCAGTTTAATTTCGACGGTTATCTACGAGCAGTACTTC. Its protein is CASSLISTVIYEQYF.

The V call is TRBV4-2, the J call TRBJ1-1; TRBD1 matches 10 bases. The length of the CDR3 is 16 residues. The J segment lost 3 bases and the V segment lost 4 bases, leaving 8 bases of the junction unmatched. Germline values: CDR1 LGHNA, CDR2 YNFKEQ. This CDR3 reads CASSLSRDRGHTEAFF. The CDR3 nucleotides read TGTGCCAGCAGCCTATCACGGGACAGGGGACACACTGAAGCTTTCTTT.

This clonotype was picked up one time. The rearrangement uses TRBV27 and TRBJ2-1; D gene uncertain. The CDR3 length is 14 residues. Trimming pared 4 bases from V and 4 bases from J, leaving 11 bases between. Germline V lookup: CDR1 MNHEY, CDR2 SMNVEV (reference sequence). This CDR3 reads CASSSIQRYNEQFF. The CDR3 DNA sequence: TGTGCCAGCAGTTCCATCCAGAGGTACAATGAGCAGTTCTTC.

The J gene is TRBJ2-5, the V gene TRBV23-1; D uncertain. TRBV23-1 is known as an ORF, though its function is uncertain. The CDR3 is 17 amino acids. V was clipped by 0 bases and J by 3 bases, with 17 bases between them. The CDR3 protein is CASSQSNLPIDEETQYF. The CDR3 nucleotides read TGCGCCAGCAGTCAATCGAACCTGCCTATAGATGAAGAGACCCAGTACTTC.

CDR3 sequence: CASSARQGSRLAGLSPNIQYF. The CDR3 DNA reads as TGTGCCAGCAGTGCCCGACAGGGGAGCCGACTAGCGGGATTGAGCCCAAACATTCAGTACTTC. V usage is TRBV27 and J usage is TRBJ2-4; 11 positions agree with TRBD2. Germline values: CDR1 MNHEY, CDR2 SMNVEV (reference sequence). This CDR3 has 21 residues. The ends lost 5 bases at V and 6 bases at J; junction bases unmatched: 24.

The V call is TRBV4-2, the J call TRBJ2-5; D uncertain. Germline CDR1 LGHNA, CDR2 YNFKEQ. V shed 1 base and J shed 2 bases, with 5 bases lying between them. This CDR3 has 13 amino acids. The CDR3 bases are TGTGCCAGCAGCCAAGCATATCAAGAGACCCAGTACTTC. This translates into CASSQAYQETQYF.

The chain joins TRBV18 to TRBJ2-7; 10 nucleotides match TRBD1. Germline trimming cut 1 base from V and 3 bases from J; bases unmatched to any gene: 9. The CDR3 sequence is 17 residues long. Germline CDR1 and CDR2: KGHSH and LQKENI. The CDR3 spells CASSPQTRDRGYYEQYF. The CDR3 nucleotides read TGTGCCAGCTCACCACAAACTCGGGACAGGGGATACTACGAGCAGTACTTC.

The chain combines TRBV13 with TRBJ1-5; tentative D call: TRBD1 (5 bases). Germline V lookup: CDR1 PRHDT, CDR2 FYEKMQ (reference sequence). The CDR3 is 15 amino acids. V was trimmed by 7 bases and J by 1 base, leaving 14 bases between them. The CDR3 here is CASNPGFWSNQPQHF. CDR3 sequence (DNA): TGTGCCAGCAACCCAGGGTTCTGGAGCAATCAGCCCCAGCATTTT.

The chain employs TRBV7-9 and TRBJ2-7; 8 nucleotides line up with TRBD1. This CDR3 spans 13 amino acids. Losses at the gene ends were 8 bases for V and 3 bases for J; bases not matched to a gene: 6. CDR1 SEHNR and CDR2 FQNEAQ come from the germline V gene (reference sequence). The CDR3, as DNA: TGTGCCAGCGAGGGACAGGACCGCTACGAGCAGTACTTC. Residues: CASEGQDRYEQYF.

CDR3 in DNA: TGTGCCAGCAGTTCTCCGGGACTAGCGAGCGAGCAGTACTTC. Translating gives CASSSPGLASEQYF. The gene calls are TRBV4-2 and TRBJ2-7; 10 bases are a match to TRBD2. In germline, CDR1 is LGHNA, CDR2 YNFKEQ. The CDR3 runs 14 residues. Losses at the gene ends were 6 bases for V and 6 bases for J; bases not matched to a gene: 8.